This TCR beta chain was identified during a study of cytomegalovirus exposure and HLA in healthy donors. Study context: Among around 180 million T cells, an earlier analysis found roughly 110 million unique TCR beta sequences.

About this clone itself: Its antigen is currently unknown.

Primers for the PCR totalled 60 Vbeta and 13 Jbeta. Authors' methods: Around 80 million unique TCR beta chains, around 11 million of them shared, were counted by a later analysis. The method was immunoSEQ multiplex PCR; TCRdb's version includes in-frame clones alone and lacks a portion of them. That table gives V, J and clone size, and the DNA gave D and trimming. The table records 150,000 to 190,000 clones, 75% of them present only once. Study-wide results and limits: Being productive about 90% or about 30% of the time was typical of most TCR beta V segments in an earlier analysis.

The clonotype originates from a man aged 18 to 29 in good health and CMV-seronegative. Sequenced sample: PBMCs.

CDR3 DNA sequence: TGTGCCTGGAGCCTAACATCCCAGGGAGGCATCCAGCATTTT. Translating it yields CAWSLTSQGGIQHF. The chain uses TRBV30 and TRBJ1-5, with a possible D match to TRBD1 (5 bases). The V end lost 3 bases, the J end lost 12 bases, and 21 bases lay between the germline ends. The CDR3 has 14 amino acids. Germline loops: CDR1 GTSNPN, CDR2 SVGIG (reference sequence).